This T cell receptor (beta chain) was recovered during a study of cytomegalovirus exposure and HLA in healthy donors. General study findings and limits: It was confirmed in vitro that a few of the CMV-associated chains were specific for CMV antigens. There were 150 or so TCR beta chains listed as cytomegalovirus-associated.

The ends were cut back, 0 bases at V and 6 bases at J, with 6 bases in the middle. CDR3 length: 13 residues. In germline, CDR1 is SGHAT, CDR2 FQNNGV. PCR employed 60 Vbeta and 13 Jbeta primers. Repertoires were generated with immunoSEQ multiplex PCR, while TCRdb's copy carries only in-frame clones and drops some. The table has over 110,000 clones, around 79% seen once. Details on this clone: What it binds is unknown.

The chain recombines TRBV11-2 with TRBJ2-1, with D hard to call. This sequence was found in a female donor in good health and CMV-seronegative. The sequenced sample was PBMCs. The CDR3 here is CASSLDLVNEQFF. The CDR3 DNA is TGTGCCAGCAGCTTAGACTTAGTCAATGAGCAGTTCTTC.